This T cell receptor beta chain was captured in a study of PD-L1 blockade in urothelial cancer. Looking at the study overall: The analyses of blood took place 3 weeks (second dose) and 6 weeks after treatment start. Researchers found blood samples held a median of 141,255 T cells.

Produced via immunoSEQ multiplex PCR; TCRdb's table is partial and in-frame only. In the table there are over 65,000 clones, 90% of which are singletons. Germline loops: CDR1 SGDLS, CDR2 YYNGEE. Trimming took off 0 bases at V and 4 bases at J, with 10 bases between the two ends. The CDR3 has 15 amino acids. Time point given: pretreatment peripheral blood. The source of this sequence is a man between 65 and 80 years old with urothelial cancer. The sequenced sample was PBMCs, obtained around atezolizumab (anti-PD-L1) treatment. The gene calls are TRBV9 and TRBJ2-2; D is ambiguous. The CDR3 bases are TGTGCCAGCAGCGTAGGAGGAGTGGGCACCGGGGAGCTGTTTTTT. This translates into CASSVGGVGTGELFF. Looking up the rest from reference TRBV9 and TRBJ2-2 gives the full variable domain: DSGVTQTPKHLITATGQRVTLRCSPRSGDLSVYWYQQSLDQGLQFLIQYYNGEERAKGNILERFSAQQFPDLHSELNLSSLELGDSALYFCASSVGGVGTGELFFGEGSRLTVL.